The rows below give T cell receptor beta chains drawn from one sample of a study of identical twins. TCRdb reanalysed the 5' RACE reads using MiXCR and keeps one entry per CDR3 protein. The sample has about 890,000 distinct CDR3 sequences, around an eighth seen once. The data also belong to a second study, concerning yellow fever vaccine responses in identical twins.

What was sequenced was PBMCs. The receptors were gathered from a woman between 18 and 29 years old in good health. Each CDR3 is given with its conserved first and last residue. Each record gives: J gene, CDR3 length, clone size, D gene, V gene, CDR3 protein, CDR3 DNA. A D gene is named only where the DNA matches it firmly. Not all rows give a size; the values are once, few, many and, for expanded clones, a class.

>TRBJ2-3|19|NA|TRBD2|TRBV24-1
CATSEVGGSGGPCTDTQYF
TGTGCCACCAGTGAGGTAGGAGGGAGCGGGGGACCCTGCACAGATACGCAGTATTTT
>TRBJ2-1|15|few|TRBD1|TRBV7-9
CASSLRQGARNEQFF
TGTGCCAGCAGCTTAAGGCAGGGGGCAAGGAATGAGCAGTTCTTC
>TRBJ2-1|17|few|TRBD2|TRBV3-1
CASSPPSTSGSYNEQFF
TGTGCCAGCAGCCCTCCGTCTACTAGCGGGAGCTACAATGAGCAGTTCTTC
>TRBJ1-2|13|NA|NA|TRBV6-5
CASSYTLDYGYTF
TGTGCCAGCAGTTACACCTTGGACTATGGCTACACCTTC
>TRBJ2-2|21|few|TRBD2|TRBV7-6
CASSLVRQLGLAGENTGELFF
TGTGCCAGCAGCTTAGTTCGGCAGCTGGGACTAGCGGGAGAGAACACCGGGGAGCTGTTTTTT
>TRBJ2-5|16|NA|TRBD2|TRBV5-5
CASSWATSGGQETQYF
TGTGCCAGCAGCTGGGCGACTAGCGGGGGACAAGAGACCCAGTACTTC
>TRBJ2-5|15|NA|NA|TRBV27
CASSLSWEDQETQYF
TGTGCCAGCAGTTTATCCTGGGAGGACCAAGAGACCCAGTACTTC
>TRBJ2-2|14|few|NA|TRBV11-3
CASSFYLNTGELFF
TGTGCCAGCAGCTTCTACTTGAACACCGGGGAGCTGTTTTTT
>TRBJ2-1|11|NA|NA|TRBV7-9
CASSPFGEQFF
TGTGCCAGCAGCCCTTTTGGTGAGCAGTTCTTC
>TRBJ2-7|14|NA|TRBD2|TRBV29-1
CSVQRTSGSPEQYF
TGCAGCGTCCAAAGGACTAGCGGGAGTCCCGAGCAGTACTTC
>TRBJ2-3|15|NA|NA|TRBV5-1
CASSYGTSKADTQYF
TGCGCCAGCAGCTACGGGACTTCTAAAGCAGATACGCAGTATTTT
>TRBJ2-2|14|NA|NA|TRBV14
CASSQESYTGELFF
TGTGCCAGCAGCCAAGAAAGTTACACCGGGGAGCTGTTTTTT
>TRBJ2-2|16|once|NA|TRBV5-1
CASNFGAFANTGELFF
TGCGCCAGCAATTTCGGGGCTTTCGCGAACACCGGGGAGCTGTTTTTT
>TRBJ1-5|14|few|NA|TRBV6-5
CASSYERGYQPQHF
TGTGCCAGCAGTTACGAGAGGGGGTATCAGCCCCAGCATTTT
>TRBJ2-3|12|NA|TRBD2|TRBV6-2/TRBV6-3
CASSFSGGKQYF
TGTGCCAGCAGCTTCAGCGGGGGCAAGCAGTATTTT
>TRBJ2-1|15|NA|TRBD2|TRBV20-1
CSARDVWEGTNEQFF
TGCAGTGCTAGAGATGTGTGGGAGGGGACCAATGAGCAGTTCTTC
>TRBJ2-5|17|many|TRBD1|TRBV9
CASSPVGTGGFGETQYF
TGTGCCAGCAGCCCAGTGGGGACAGGGGGCTTCGGAGAGACCCAGTACTTC
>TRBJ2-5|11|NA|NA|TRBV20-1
CSARGAETQYF
TGCAGTGCTAGAGGGGCAGAGACCCAGTACTTC
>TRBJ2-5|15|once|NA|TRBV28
CASCLGVLGSETQYF
TGTGCCAGCTGTCTGGGGGTCCTGGGGTCGGAGACCCAGTACTTC
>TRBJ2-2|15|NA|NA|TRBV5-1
CASSLEVGGTGELFF
TGCGCCAGCAGCTTGGAGGTGGGAGGAACCGGGGAGCTGTTTTTT
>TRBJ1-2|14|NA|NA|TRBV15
CATSRDKGSYGYTF
TGTGCCACCAGCAGAGATAAGGGGTCCTATGGCTACACCTTC
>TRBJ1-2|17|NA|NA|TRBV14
CASSQDYREENVYGYTF
TGTGCCAGCAGCCAAGATTACAGGGAAGAGAACGTCTATGGCTACACCTTC
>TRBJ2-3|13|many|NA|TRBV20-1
CSARVGGTDTQYF
TGCAGTGCTAGGGTGGGGGGCACAGATACGCAGTATTTT
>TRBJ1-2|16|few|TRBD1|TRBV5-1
CASRSGQQILFGGYTF
TGCGCCAGCAGGTCGGGACAGCAGATACTTTTCGGTGGCTACACCTTC
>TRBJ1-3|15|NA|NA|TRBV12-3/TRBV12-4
CASSLGDISGNTIYF
TGTGCCAGCAGTTTAGGGGACATCTCTGGAAACACCATATATTTT
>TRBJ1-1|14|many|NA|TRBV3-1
CASSQVEGNTEAFF
TGTGCCAGCAGCCAAGTAGAAGGGAACACTGAAGCTTTCTTT
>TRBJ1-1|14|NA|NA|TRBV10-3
CAISGSRGTTEAFF
TGTGCCATCAGTGGATCTCGGGGCACAACCGAAGCTTTCTTT
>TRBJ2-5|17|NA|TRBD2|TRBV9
CASSVTSGPLSEETQYF
TGTGCCAGCAGCGTAACTAGCGGGCCCCTAAGCGAAGAGACCCAGTACTTC
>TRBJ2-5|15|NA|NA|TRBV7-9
CASSGYPELGETQYF
TGTGCCAGCAGCGGATACCCGGAACTAGGAGAGACCCAGTACTTC
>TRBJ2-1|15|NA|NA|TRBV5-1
CASSLARVLDGEQFF
TGCGCCAGCAGCTTGGCCCGAGTTCTAGATGGGGAGCAGTTCTTC
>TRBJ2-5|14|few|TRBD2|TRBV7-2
CASSLGTSLVTQYF
TGTGCCAGCAGCTTAGGGACTAGCCTAGTCACCCAGTACTTC
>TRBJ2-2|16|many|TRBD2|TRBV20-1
CSDYPGLPTRGGELFF
TGCAGTGACTACCCGGGACTACCCACCCGGGGGGGGGAGCTGTTTTTT